Presented here are 17 T cell receptor beta chains from one specimen sequenced in a study of cytomegalovirus exposure and HLA in healthy donors (TCRdb year 2017). Library creation used the immunoSEQ multiplex PCR assay. Imported from immuneACCESS, the table was reduced by TCRdb to in-frame sequences with V and J called. These copies leave out some clones; in studies compared against another copy, an unresolved V gene accounts for under half, and the cause of the remainder is not known. Present in this sample are 150,000 to 200,000 clones, 85% of which were seen just once. The ten most abundant clones make up roughly 15% of the sample. Specimen: PBMCs. The receptors here all came from a young man in good health and CMV-seropositive.

This rearrangement joins TRBV5-6 to TRBJ2-7; 7 bases align to TRBD2. CDR3 length equals 15 residues. V lost 4 bases and J lost 2; bases outside the gene matches: 9. Per germline, CDR1 SGHDT and CDR2 YYEEEE. The CDR3 sequence: CASSPTPGGTYEQYF. In nucleotides, the CDR3 is TGTGCCAGCAGCCCGACACCCGGGGGGACCTACGAGCAGTACTTC.

The V call is TRBV29-1, the J call TRBJ2-3; 16 bases are shared with TRBD2. The V segment lost 0 bases and the J segment 8 bases; nucleotides outside the gene matches: 17. The CDR3 has 20 amino acids. The germline V gene has CDR1 SQVTM and CDR2 ANQGSEA. The CDR3 DNA sequence: TGCAGCGTTGAAGATTTGGCGGCGGAGGGACTAGCGGGAGGGTTAGGTACGCAGTATTTT. The encoded protein is CSVEDLAAEGLAGGLGTQYF.

The chain uses TRBV6-5 and TRBJ1-5, with D unclear. CDR1 and CDR2 (germline): MNHEY, SVGAGI. This CDR3 has 15 amino acids. Trimming removed 7 bases at V and 2 bases at J, with 15 bases between. The CDR3 DNA sequence: TGTGCCAGCACCCCAAGCAACCAGGGCAATCAGCCCCAGCATTTT. It encodes CASTPSNQGNQPQHF.

V is TRBV28 and J is TRBJ1-4; the match to TRBD1 covers 12 bases. The CDR3 covers 16 residues. The germline gives CDR1 MDHEN, CDR2 SYDVKM. Unmatched junction bases numbered 10, after V lost 6 bases and J lost 8 bases. The CDR3 DNA sequence: TGTGCCAGCAGGCAAATCACCGGGACAGGGGGCGAAAAACTGTTTTTT. This translates into CASRQITGTGGEKLFF. The whole variable domain, filled in from reference TRBV28 and TRBJ1-4, reads DVKVTQSSRYLVKRTGEKVFLECVQDMDHENMFWYRQDPGLGLRLIYFSYDVKMKEKGDIPEGYSVSREKKERFSLILESASTNQTSMYLCASRQITGTGGEKLFFGSGTQLSVL.

V usage is TRBV28 and J usage is TRBJ1-1; D remains unclear. V was cut by 9 bases and J by 7 bases, with 12 bases left in between. CDR1 is MDHEN, CDR2 SYDVKM, per germline. This CDR3 has 11 residues. For the CDR3, the DNA is TGTGCCAGTCGGAGCGAGATTGAAGCTTTCTTT. It codes for CASRSEIEAFF. The variable domain in full, with the rest retrieved from reference TRBV28 and TRBJ1-1, is DVKVTQSSRYLVKRTGEKVFLECVQDMDHENMFWYRQDPGLGLRLIYFSYDVKMKEKGDIPEGYSVSREKKERFSLILESASTNQTSMYLCASRSEIEAFFGQGTRLTVV.

The chain is built from TRBV2 and TRBJ2-1, with 10 bases matching TRBD2. V lost 8 bases to trimming and J lost 7 bases; unmatched junction nucleotides: 8. This CDR3 has 14 residues. The germline gives CDR1 SNHLY, CDR2 FYNNEI. The DNA for the CDR3 is TGTGCCAGCGCGGCGAGCGGGAGGGCGAATGAGCAGTTCTTC. This sequence encodes CASAASGRANEQFF.

This clone was counted only a few times. This chain joins TRBV25-1 and TRBJ2-7; 7 nucleotides line up with TRBD1. This CDR3 is built from 14 residues. In germline, CDR1 is MGHDK, CDR2 SYGVNS. V lost 4 bases and J lost 0; bases outside the gene matches: 3. This chain's CDR3 is CASSGRGLSYEQYF. In nucleotides, the CDR3 is TGTGCCAGCAGTGGTAGGGGGCTCTCCTACGAGCAGTACTTC.

CDR3 sequence reads: CASSLKGLGRGETQYF. CDR3 bases: TGTGCCAGCAGCTTGAAGGGGTTAGGGAGGGGAGAGACCCAGTACTTC. The chain joins TRBV5-4 to TRBJ2-5; the match to TRBD2 covers 7 bases. J gave up 4 bases and V 1 base, and 10 bases lay outside the gene matches. Germline V lookup: CDR1 SGHNT, CDR2 YYREEE (reference sequence). This CDR3 has 16 residues.

The chain links TRBV6-5 to TRBJ2-3, with 8 bases identical to TRBD2. Germline assignment: CDR1 MNHEY and CDR2 SVGAGI. The CDR3 loop spans 15 amino acids. With 6 bases clipped from V and 0 bases from J, the junction kept 5 bases outside the gene matches. DNA for the CDR3: TGTGCCAGCAGCCGTAGCGGGGTAAGCACAGATACGCAGTATTTT. Translation gives CASSRSGVSTDTQYF.

The rearrangement uses TRBV28 and TRBJ1-5, with TRBD1 as a possible D gene (5 bases). Trimming shortened V by 7 bases and J by 7 bases, and 20 bases separated the two germline ends. The germline V gene encodes CDR1 MDHEN and CDR2 SYDVKM. The CDR3 contains 15 residues. The CDR3 is CASTSREGRGQPQHF. For the CDR3, the DNA is TGTGCCAGCACTTCAAGGGAAGGGAGGGGACAGCCCCAGCATTTT.

The CDR3 DNA reads TGTGCCAGCTCTCTCGACAGTTATCGGAATTCACCCCTCCACTTT. This gives the protein CASSLDSYRNSPLHF. The genes are TRBV18 and TRBJ1-6; possible D gene TRBD1, 5 bases. CDR3 size: 15 residues. CDR1 is KGHSH, CDR2 LQKENI, per germline. V dropped 6 bases and J dropped 7 bases, with 16 bases sitting between them.

The chain has TRBV19 and TRBJ2-1; 9 positions match TRBD1. The CDR3 covers 15 residues. Germline loops: CDR1 LNHDA, CDR2 SQIVND (reference sequence). Trimming at V came to 2 bases and at J to 5 bases, leaving 4 bases not matched to a gene. CDR3 loop: CASSIMTGGNNEQFF. The CDR3, as DNA: TGTGCCAGTAGTATAATGACAGGGGGGAACAATGAGCAGTTCTTC.

The chain couples TRBV6-1 to TRBJ1-5, with TRBD1 as a possible D gene (5 bases). Looked up from germline, CDR1 is MNHNS and CDR2 is SASEGT. This CDR3 is built from 17 residues. V was shortened by 0 bases and J by 3 bases, with 15 bases between the two germline ends. CDR3 amino acids: CASSEAGRGGYNQPQHF. The DNA of the CDR3 is TGTGCCAGCAGTGAAGCCGGGAGGGGAGGGTACAATCAGCCCCAGCATTTT.

The gene calls are TRBV6-5 and TRBJ2-5; D gene ambiguous. V was pared by 0 bases and J by 4 bases, with 9 bases between. The CDR3 contains 14 residues. In germline, CDR1 is MNHEY, CDR2 SVGAGI. In DNA, the CDR3 is TGTGCCAGCAGTTACTCCCAGGTTAGAGAGACCCAGTACTTC. Its protein is CASSYSQVRETQYF.

V is TRBV5-6 and J is TRBJ2-7; 8 bases agree with TRBD1. The CDR3 length is 13 residues. Trimming cost V 2 bases and J 3 bases; bases outside gene matches: 1. The germline gives CDR1 SGHDT, CDR2 YYEEEE. In DNA form, the CDR3 reads TGTGCCAGCAGCTTTACAGGGGGCTACGAGCAGTACTTC. Its protein is CASSFTGGYEQYF.

The chain is built from TRBV27 and TRBJ2-7; 9 bases line up with TRBD2. J was trimmed by 7 bases and V by 3 bases; bases with no gene match: 7. The germline V gene encodes CDR1 MNHEY and CDR2 SMNVEV (reference sequence). The CDR3 spans 14 residues. The CDR3 sequence is CASSFASGTREQYF. CDR3 DNA: TGTGCCAGCAGTTTCGCTAGCGGGACCAGAGAGCAGTACTTC.

The CDR3 sequence is CASGLSSYEQYF. CDR3 DNA: TGTGCCAGCGGGCTGAGCTCCTACGAGCAGTACTTC. This chain uses TRBV7-9 with TRBJ2-7; D not resolved. This CDR3 spans 12 amino acids. CDR1 and CDR2 from the germline V gene are SEHNR and FQNEAQ (reference sequence). V gave up 8 bases and J gave up 0 bases, with 8 bases separating them.